The 18 T cell receptor beta chains below were found in one sample sequenced in a study of cytomegalovirus exposure and HLA in healthy donors. Both 60 Vbeta primers and 13 Jbeta primers went into the PCR. Method: immunoSEQ multiplex PCR; TCRdb's copy keeps in-frame clones and lacks some. This table holds 110,000 to 150,000 clones, around 70% found once. Sequencing input: PBMCs. These receptors all come from a woman aged 55-69 years in good health and CMV-seropositive.

J is TRBJ2-6 and V is TRBV5-6; TRBD2 might be the D (6 bases). This CDR3 has 19 residues. The V gene's germline CDR1 is SGHDT and CDR2 YYEEEE. V was shortened by 0 bases and J by 1 base, with 17 bases between the two germline ends. The CDR3 nucleotides read TGTGCCAGCAGCTTGGCTGGCGGGGAATACTCGTCTGGGGCCAACGTCCTGACTTTC. Translating gives CASSLAGGEYSSGANVLTF.

V is TRBV4-1 and J is TRBJ2-2, with a possible D match to TRBD2 (5 bases). The CDR3 is made up of 14 amino acids. Trimming took off 3 bases at V and 7 bases at J, with 12 bases between the two ends. CDR1 is MGHRA and CDR2 is YSYEKL in the germline V gene. The CDR3: CASSQVSGGGELFF. The CDR3 DNA sequence: TGCGCCAGCAGCCAGGTTAGTGGAGGCGGGGAGCTGTTTTTT.

The CDR3 protein is CASSLSAGTSTDTQYF. CDR3 nucleotide sequence: TGCGCCAGCAGCTTGAGTGCCGGGACTAGCACAGATACGCAGTATTTT. The gene calls are TRBV5-1 and TRBJ2-3; a weak D match, TRBD2 (6 bases). The CDR3 covers 16 residues. Trimming took off 1 base at V and 0 bases at J, with 12 bases between the two ends. Germline-derived CDR1 and CDR2 are SGHRS and YFSETQ.

The J gene is TRBJ1-1, the V gene TRBV30; no firm D call. This CDR3 has 14 residues. Trimming removed 3 bases from V and 4 bases from J, with 15 bases in between. Germline V gives CDR1 GTSNPN, CDR2 SVGIG (reference sequence). CDR3 residues: CAWSPHRRVTEAFF. As DNA, the CDR3 is TGTGCCTGGAGCCCCCATCGGAGGGTCACTGAAGCTTTCTTT.

The gene calls are TRBV28 and TRBJ2-1, with a weak D call TRBD2 (6 bases). Germline values: CDR1 MDHEN, CDR2 SYDVKM. The V end was cut by 5 bases, the J end by 6 bases, with 8 bases between. The CDR3 runs to 12 residues. The DNA for the CDR3 is TGTGCCAGCAGTCGACTAGTCAATGAGCAGTTCTTC. The encoded protein is CASSRLVNEQFF.

The chain uses TRBV29-1 and TRBJ2-3; D call uncertain. V lost 6 bases to trimming and J lost 1 base, with 8 bases between them. The CDR3 covers 12 residues. The germline gives CDR1 SQVTM, CDR2 ANQGSEA. CDR3 bases: TGCAGCGTCGGTGAGGGCACAGATACGCAGTATTTT. Its protein is CSVGEGTDTQYF.

This clone has just one count. The J gene is TRBJ1-4, the V gene TRBV2, with 11 nucleotides matching TRBD1. V trimming: 8 bases; J trimming: 0 bases; junction bases outside the gene matches: 5. The CDR3 has 16 residues. Germline V gene sequence: CDR1 SNHLY, CDR2 FYNNEI. The chain's CDR3 is CASRDRGVATNEKLFF. The CDR3 nucleotides read TGTGCCAGCCGGGACAGGGGGGTTGCAACTAATGAAAAACTGTTTTTT.

The chain recombines TRBV6-6 with TRBJ1-1; 10 nucleotides agree with TRBD1. Germline values: CDR1 MNHNY, CDR2 SVGAGI (reference sequence). V shed 2 bases and J 7 bases; nucleotides not matched to a gene: 4. This CDR3 has 14 amino acids. This CDR3 reads CASSYPTGGFEAFF. The DNA of the CDR3 is TGTGCCAGCAGTTACCCGACAGGGGGCTTTGAAGCTTTCTTT.

CDR3 residues: CSVLREYQETQYF. In nucleotides, the CDR3 is TGCAGCGTCCTGAGGGAATACCAAGAGACCCAGTACTTC. The chain carries TRBV29-1 and TRBJ2-5; a possible D gene is TRBD2 (5 bases). CDR3 length: 13 residues. The ends were cut back, 6 bases at V and 0 bases at J, with 11 bases in the middle. Germline V gene lookup returns CDR1 SQVTM and CDR2 ANQGSEA.

This clone came up a few times. The rearrangement uses TRBV5-6 and TRBJ2-1; 7 positions match TRBD2. The trim removed 4 bases at V and 1 base at J, leaving 5 bases unmatched. The CDR3 runs 15 residues. The germline V gene has CDR1 SGHDT and CDR2 YYEEEE. The CDR3 DNA reads TGTGCCAGCAGCCCTTTGGGGGGGTCCTACAATGAGCAGTTCTTC. As protein: CASSPLGGSYNEQFF.

This chain's CDR3 is CASSLLGRDPYNEQFF. The CDR3 nucleotides are TGCGCCAGCAGCCTCCTTGGGAGGGACCCCTACAATGAGCAGTTCTTC. This sequence joins TRBV5-1 and TRBJ2-1; 7 bases are shared with TRBD2. The CDR3 length is 16 residues. With V trimmed by 4 bases and J by 2 bases, 9 bases remained unmatched. The germline CDR1 and CDR2 sequences are SGHRS and YFSETQ.

CDR3 bases: TGTGCCAGCAGTGTAATACAGGGGGCGGTTGAAAAACTGTTTTTT. This translates into CASSVIQGAVEKLFF. This rearrangement joins TRBV6-1 to TRBJ1-4; 9 positions agree with TRBD1. This CDR3 region has 15 residues. Germline loops: CDR1 MNHNS, CDR2 SASEGT. V trimming: 4 bases; J trimming: 7 bases; junction bases outside the gene matches: 7.

This chain links TRBV28 with TRBJ2-5; possible D gene TRBD1, 5 bases. Trimming pared 7 bases from V and 5 bases from J, leaving 17 bases between. The CDR3 is made up of 14 amino acids. Germline-derived CDR1 and CDR2 are MDHEN and SYDVKM. The CDR3 DNA follows: TGTGCCAGCACTAGGGGTCCCGTTAGGGAGACCCAGTACTTC. Amino acid sequence: CASTRGPVRETQYF.

DNA of the CDR3: TGCAGCGTTATGACAGGGGGTTCTGGAAACACCATATATTTT. This sequence encodes CSVMTGGSGNTIYF. The rearrangement uses TRBV29-1 and TRBJ1-3; 9 bases are a match to TRBD1. This CDR3 has 14 residues. The trim removed 5 bases at V and 1 base at J, leaving 3 bases unmatched. Germline lookup yields CDR1 SQVTM and CDR2 ANQGSEA. Full variable domain (rest looked up from reference TRBV29-1 and TRBJ1-3): SAVISQKPSRDICQRGTSLTIQCQVDSQVTMMFWYRQQPGQSLTLIATANQGSEATYESGFVIDKFPISRPNLTFSTLTVSNMSPEDSSIYLCSVMTGGSGNTIYFGEGSWLTVV.

This clone was observed a few times. This chain uses TRBV5-1 with TRBJ1-1; 7 positions match TRBD1. The V and J ends lost 0 bases and 5 bases, in that order; junction bases with no gene match: 13. This CDR3 spans 17 amino acids. The V gene's germline CDR1 is SGHRS and CDR2 YFSETQ. CDR3 region: CASSLDPTGSGKTEAFF. For the CDR3, the DNA is TGCGCCAGCAGCTTGGACCCGACAGGGAGTGGGAAGACTGAAGCTTTCTTT.

A word on this clone: Other DNA sequences in the sample encode the same CDR3. The gene calls are TRBV5-1 and TRBJ1-1; no reliable D call. Germline V gives CDR1 SGHRS, CDR2 YFSETQ. The ends were cut back, 3 bases at V and 1 base at J, with 4 bases in the middle. The CDR3 loop spans 12 amino acids. The CDR3 loop is CASSSGNTEAFF. The CDR3 nucleotides are TGCGCCAGCAGCTCAGGGAACACTGAAGCTTTCTTT.

J is TRBJ1-2 and V is TRBV4-2, with TRBD1 as a possible D gene (5 bases). This CDR3 is built from 16 residues. V lost 0 bases and J lost 5, with 16 bases in between. In germline, CDR1 is LGHNA, CDR2 YNFKEQ. The chain's CDR3 is CASSQDLNRPFYGYTF. The CDR3 bases are TGTGCCAGCAGCCAAGATCTGAACAGGCCTTTTTATGGCTACACCTTC.

The V and J genes are TRBV5-1 and TRBJ1-5; no definite D call. V was clipped by 4 bases and J by 4 bases, with 12 bases between them. The length of the CDR3 is 14 residues. Germline assignment: CDR1 SGHRS and CDR2 YFSETQ. CDR3 in amino acids: CASSQGTENQPQHF. CDR3 in DNA: TGCGCCAGCAGCCAAGGAACGGAGAATCAGCCCCAGCATTTT.